The T cell receptor (beta chain) described here comes from a study of graft-versus-host responses after intestinal transplantation. Across the whole study: Isolated intestinal, liver-intestinal, or multivisceral transplants had been given to the recipients. Anti-thymocyte globulin induction, then tacrolimus and steroids for two to four years, went to all recipients.

Profiling relied on immunoSEQ multiplex PCR, and the TCRdb table lists in-frame clones only, not all of them. The repertoire consists of over 70,000 clones, with 90% to 95% occurring once and the leading ten covering less than 0.55%. In regard to this clone: Its target is not known.

CDR3 size: 14 residues. Trimming removed 4 bases at V and 0 bases at J, with 6 bases between. Germline V gene data show CDR1 as MNHNY and CDR2 as SVGAGI (reference sequence). Study-level points and caveats: Elevated graft-versus-host to host-versus-graft clonal ratios in allografts were recorded for patients with graft-donor T cell macrochimerism.

This chain links TRBV6-6 with TRBJ1-4; a weak D match, TRBD1 (5 bases). Sample: unstimulated CD8+ T cells sorted from spleen or lymph node cells, taken before intestinal transplant. The receptor was isolated from a human donor who received an intestinal transplant. The CDR3 nucleotides are TGTGCCAGCAGTTGGGACTCAACTAATGAAAAACTGTTTTTT. This encodes CASSWDSTNEKLFF.